This passage covers 11 T cell receptor beta chains from one sample sequenced in a study of T cells after yellow fever vaccination. A single record per CDR3 protein comes from TCRdb applying MiXCR to the 5' RACE reads. The data hold about 360,000 distinct CDR3 sequences, with roughly 6.2% observed a single time. The sample consisted of PBMCs, taken 5 days after the yellow fever booster vaccination. Receptor source: a man aged 30 to 45 who received the YFV17D yellow fever vaccine.

V gene TRBV27 combines with J gene TRBJ2-5; weak D call: TRBD2 (6 bases). Between the trimmed V and J ends, which lost 6 bases and 5 bases, there was a span of 16 bases. The germline V gene has CDR1 MNHEY and CDR2 SMNVEV (reference sequence). The CDR3 sequence is 14 residues long. The CDR3 here is CASRSLSGSETQYF. CDR3 in DNA: TGTGCCAGCAGGTCCCTTAGCGGATCCGAGACCCAGTACTTC.

This clonotype came up many times. V usage is TRBV2 and J usage is TRBJ1-4; D is undetermined. With 7 bases removed from V and 6 bases from J, the gap between germline ends came to 18 bases. The CDR3 length is 15 residues. The germline V gene has CDR1 SNHLY and CDR2 FYNNEI. The CDR3 is CASIKVAGGDEKLFF. In nucleotides, the CDR3 is TGTGCCAGCATCAAAGTAGCGGGAGGAGATGAAAAACTGTTTTTT.

This clonotype was picked up a small number of times. The chain is built from TRBV6-1 and TRBJ2-1; D gene uncertain. Trimming removed 6 bases from V and 7 bases from J, with 13 bases in between. Germline CDR1 and CDR2: MNHNS and SASEGT. This CDR3 spans 13 amino acids. The CDR3 protein is CASRGGILNEQFF. The CDR3 DNA is TGTGCCAGCAGGGGCGGCATCTTGAATGAGCAGTTCTTC.

This clonotype was found many times. The V call is TRBV10-3, the J call TRBJ2-1; 11 bases match TRBD2. From germline, CDR1 is ENHRY and CDR2 SYGVKD. With 6 bases clipped from V and 8 bases from J, the junction kept 6 bases outside the gene matches. The CDR3 is made up of 14 amino acids. The CDR3 sequence: CAISRLAGSHEQFF. The CDR3 DNA sequence: TGTGCCATCAGCCGACTAGCGGGATCCCATGAGCAGTTCTTC.

On this clonotype itself: A junction end diverges from the germline sequence, so it may reflect a read error. The chain joins TRBV20-1 to TRBJ2-1; tentative D call: TRBD1 (6 bases). The CDR3 runs to 15 residues. Looked up from germline, CDR1 is DFQATT and CDR2 is SNEGSKA (reference sequence). In DNA form, the CDR3 reads TGCTGTGCTGGAAGGACGGACAGCTCCTACAATGAGCAGTTCTTC. This gives the protein CCAGRTDSSYNEQFF.

This clonotype was seen more than once but under ten times. The chain links TRBV7-2 to TRBJ2-7; no clear D. The V end lost 0 bases, the J end lost 1 base, and 7 bases lay between the germline ends. Per germline, CDR1 SGHTA and CDR2 FQGNSA. CDR3 size: 14 residues. DNA for the CDR3: TGTGCCAGCAGCTTAGCGGTGGGGTCCTACGAGCAGTACTTC. Translation: CASSLAVGSYEQYF.

Many counts were recorded for this clonotype. This rearrangement joins TRBV27 to TRBJ2-1, with D possibly being TRBD1 or TRBD2 (5 bases each). Trimming pared 0 bases from V and 7 bases from J, leaving 10 bases between. Germline CDR1 and CDR2: MNHEY and SMNVEV (reference sequence). The CDR3 runs to 14 residues. CDR3 sequence (DNA): TGTGCCAGCAGTTTATCCCCGAGGGGAAATGAGCAGTTCTTC. It specifies CASSLSPRGNEQFF.

This clonotype has a count of ten or more. V and J are TRBV2 and TRBJ2-1, with a possible D match to TRBD2 (6 bases). The V gene's germline CDR1 is SNHLY and CDR2 FYNNEI. The CDR3 runs 14 residues. V lost 2 bases to trimming and J lost 9 bases, with 14 bases between them. CDR3 sequence (DNA): TGTGCCAGCAGTGAAAACACGGGAGTAACTGAGCAGTTCTTC. Its protein product is CASSENTGVTEQFF. Drawing the rest from reference TRBV2 and TRBJ2-1, the complete variable domain is EPEVTQTPSHQVTQMGQEVILRCVPISNHLYFYWYRQILGQKVEFLVSFYNNEISEKSEIFDDQFSVERPDGSNFTLKIRSTKLEDSAMYFCASSENTGVTEQFFGPGTRLTVL.

This clonotype was seen a few times. This sequence joins TRBV12-3 or TRBV12-4 and TRBJ2-7; D remains ambiguous. Trimming left V 3 bases short and J 4 bases short, with 7 bases between. The CDR3 has 12 amino acids. The CDR3 is CASSFLLYEQYF. The CDR3, as DNA: TGTGCCAGCAGTTTTTTGCTGTACGAGCAGTACTTC.

Ten or more counts support this clonotype. One end of the junction does not line up with germline, which may come from a read error. The gene calls are TRBV28 and TRBJ2-2; D not certain. The length of the CDR3 is 12 residues. Germline loops: CDR1 MDHEN, CDR2 SYDVKM. The DNA for the CDR3 is TGCGCCAGCAGCTTGGCCAGAGGGGAGCTGTTTTTT. This encodes CASSLARGELFF.

In this sample, this clonotype turned up many times. V and J are TRBV7-2 and TRBJ2-1, with unresolved D. The CDR3 length is 13 residues. Between the trimmed V and J ends, which lost 2 bases and 5 bases, there was a span of 7 bases. Germline V gives CDR1 SGHTA, CDR2 FQGNSA. The DNA of the CDR3 is TGTGCCAGCAGCTTAACCCGCAACAATGAGCAGTTCTTC. Its translation is CASSLTRNNEQFF. The complete variable domain, with remaining parts taken from reference TRBV7-2 and TRBJ2-1, reads GAGVSQSPSNKVTEKGKDVELRCDPISGHTALYWYRQSLGQGLEFLIYFQGNSAPDKSGLPSDRFSAERTGGSVSTLTIQRTQQEDSAVYLCASSLTRNNEQFFGPGTRLTVL.